A single sample is the source of the 6 T cell receptor beta chains below, sequenced in a study of blood T cell repertoires in COVID-19. TCRdb's table, derived via immunoSEQ multiplex PCR, lists solely in-frame clones and lacks some. Of some 300,000 clones listed, 88% are singletons. The sample taken for sequencing was PBMCs or T cells enriched from blood (not recorded which). Receptors originate from a woman aged 60-70 years in a cohort exposed to, infected with or recovered from COVID-19 (not recorded which).

V is TRBV19 and J is TRBJ1-2, with TRBD1 identical over 8 bases. CDR1 and CDR2 (germline): LNHDA, SQIVND (reference sequence). The CDR3 runs 13 residues. The J segment lost 7 bases and the V segment lost 6 bases, leaving 7 bases of the junction unmatched. This chain's CDR3 is CASREQGGSGYTF. DNA of the CDR3: TGTGCCAGTAGAGAACAGGGGGGATCTGGCTACACCTTC.

This chain links TRBV27 with TRBJ1-1; D gene uncertain. This CDR3 has 14 residues. V dropped 4 bases and J dropped 4 bases, with 13 bases sitting between them. Germline V lookup: CDR1 MNHEY, CDR2 SMNVEV (reference sequence). The CDR3 sequence: CASSSREGPTEAFF. Here the CDR3 DNA reads TGTGCCAGCAGTTCCCGGGAAGGGCCCACTGAAGCTTTCTTT.

This clone was seen many times. The chain has TRBV19 and TRBJ2-1, with 7 bases fitting TRBD2. The V and J ends lost 5 bases and 0 bases, in that order; junction bases with no gene match: 4. Germline V gives CDR1 LNHDA, CDR2 SQIVND (reference sequence). CDR3 length: 15 residues. This CDR3 reads CASSVGGSSYNEQFF. CDR3 DNA: TGTGCCAGTAGTGTGGGCGGGAGCTCCTACAATGAGCAGTTCTTC.

This chain joins TRBV2 and TRBJ1-4, with D possibly being TRBD1 (5 bases). The CDR3 has 17 residues. V was pared by 5 bases and J by 2 bases, with 18 bases between. Germline CDR1 SNHLY, CDR2 FYNNEI. This CDR3 is CASSPYGGQATNEKLFF. The DNA of the CDR3 is TGTGCCAGCAGTCCCTACGGGGGTCAGGCGACTAATGAAAAACTGTTTTTT. The full variable domain, its missing parts supplied by reference TRBV2 and TRBJ1-4, is EPEVTQTPSHQVTQMGQEVILRCVPISNHLYFYWYRQILGQKVEFLVSFYNNEISEKSEIFDDQFSVERPDGSNFTLKIRSTKLEDSAMYFCASSPYGGQATNEKLFFGSGTQLSVL.

The rearrangement joins TRBV5-3 to TRBJ2-7, with D tentatively TRBD2 (6 bases). TRBV5-3 is treated as an ORF (open reading frame) with a function not yet certain. This CDR3 is built from 16 residues. Trimming took off 6 bases at V and 1 base at J, with 20 bases between the two ends. CDR3 DNA sequence: TGTGCCAGAAAGGCGGGAACCGTTGGGGGGTCCTACGAGCAGTACTTC. This codes for CARKAGTVGGSYEQYF.

CDR3 loop: CASSPPGTPYEQYF. In DNA form, the CDR3 reads TGTGCCAGCAGCCCCCCGGGAACTCCCTACGAGCAGTACTTC. The rearrangement links TRBV9 to TRBJ2-7, with D perhaps TRBD2 (5 bases). The CDR3 is made up of 14 amino acids. Trimming removed 4 bases at V and 2 bases at J, with 13 bases between. Germline lookup yields CDR1 SGDLS and CDR2 YYNGEE.